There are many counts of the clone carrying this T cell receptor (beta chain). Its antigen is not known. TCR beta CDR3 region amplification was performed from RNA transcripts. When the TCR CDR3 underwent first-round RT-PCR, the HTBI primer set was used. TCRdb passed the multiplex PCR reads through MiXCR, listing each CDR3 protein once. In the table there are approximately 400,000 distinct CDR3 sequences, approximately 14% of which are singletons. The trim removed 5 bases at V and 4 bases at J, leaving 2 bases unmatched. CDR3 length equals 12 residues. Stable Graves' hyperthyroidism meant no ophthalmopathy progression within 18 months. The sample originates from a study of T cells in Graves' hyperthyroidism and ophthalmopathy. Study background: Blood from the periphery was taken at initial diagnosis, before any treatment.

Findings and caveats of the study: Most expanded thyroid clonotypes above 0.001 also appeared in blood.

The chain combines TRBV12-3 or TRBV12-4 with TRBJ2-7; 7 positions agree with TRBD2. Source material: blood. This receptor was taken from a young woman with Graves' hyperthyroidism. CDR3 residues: CASSAGGYEQYF. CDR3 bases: TGTGCCAGCAGTGCCGGGGGGTACGAGCAGTACTTC.